This T cell receptor (beta chain) was identified in a study of radiation and T cells in renal cell carcinoma. The time point here: baseline pretreatment blood. Indicated treatment: 15 Gy SBRT to primary tumor, nephrectomy 4 weeks later. After SBRT, blood was collected at 2 and 4 weeks, plus baseline. This renal cell carcinoma was of the clear cell type. CDR3 size: 15 residues. Per the germline V gene, CDR1 is MDHEN and CDR2 is SYDVKM. J lost 8 bases, V lost 4 bases, and 9 bases had no gene match. Clones were sequenced by immunoSEQ multiplex PCR, and TCRdb holds only the in-frame ones, with some missing. Among tens of thousands of clones listed, over 70% were seen once.

This chain uses TRBV28 with TRBJ2-1; 9 bases match TRBD1. The source of this sequence is a man aged 55 to 70 with renal cell carcinoma. The sequencing here drew on blood, taken from a patient whose treatment included radiotherapy and nephrectomy. CDR3 amino acids: CASSSPGQGSHEQFF. CDR3 DNA sequence: TGTGCCAGCAGTTCCCCGGGACAGGGCTCTCATGAGCAGTTCTTC.